This T cell receptor beta chain was captured by sequencing in a study of pediatric ulcerative colitis. Whole-study results and caveats: Ulcerative colitis patients shared more blood-rectal clones than controls. All ulcerative colitis patients, but no controls, carried a couple of rectal clonotypes.

J gave up 1 base and V 0 bases, and 15 bases lay outside the gene matches. This CDR3 spans 21 amino acids. Germline-derived CDR1 and CDR2 are MGHRA and YSYEKL. The blood sample was taken during the colonoscopy visit. Of note for this clone: Its antigen remains unidentified.

Assay used: immunoSEQ multiplex PCR; TCRdb lists only in-frame clones, some missing. The data contain roughly 37,000 clones, approximately 87% of them singletons. V usage is TRBV4-1 and J usage is TRBJ2-5, with 12 bases that match TRBD1. The TCR was taken from a girl aged 5 to 17 with moderate ulcerative colitis. The specimen sequenced was blood. The CDR3, as DNA: TGCGCCAGCAGCCAAGATTTGCCGGGACAGGGGGCGGTTGAGCGCCAAGAGACCCAGTACTTC. It translates to CASSQDLPGQGAVERQETQYF.